This TCR beta chain was captured in a study of T cell clonotyping in hematopoietic cell transplantation. Study-level results: Broader posttransplant TCR repertoire diversity was predicted by graft donor and pretransplant recipient Inverse Simpson Index values.

Sequencing used immunoSEQ multiplex PCR; TCRdb keeps in-frame clones, though not all of them. Of roughly 13,000 clones in the sample, 80% to 95% are singletons; the top ten hold 1.2%. A note on this clone: Its target is unknown.

The receptor was derived from a man aged 25 to 40 in good health. Some clones in this sample may be carry-over from other donors' samples. The source material was peripheral blood mononuclear cells.

In DNA form, the CDR3 reads TGTGCCAGCAGCTTAATAACTTCACCCCTCCACTTT. Protein: CASSLITSPLHF. This chain uses TRBV7-8 with TRBJ1-6; no reliable D call. The CDR3 totals 12 residues. The ends were cut back, 2 bases at V and 9 bases at J, with 5 bases in the middle. From germline, CDR1 is SGHVS and CDR2 FQNEAQ.